A single sample gave rise to the 26 T cell receptor beta chains below, sequenced in a study of cytotoxic CD8 clonotypes in ibrutinib-treated CLL. Data came from immunoSEQ multiplex PCR; TCRdb stores just in-frame clones and leaves some out. The sample includes over 110,000 clones, approximately 90% of them seen just once. The sample was PBMCs, taken after 12 months of ibrutinib treatment. All receptors come from a human donor with chronic lymphocytic leukemia.

V gene TRBV19 combines with J gene TRBJ1-1; no definite D call. V was clipped by 2 bases and J by 1 base, with 11 bases between them. CDR3 length equals 15 residues. Germline assignment: CDR1 LNHDA and CDR2 SQIVND (reference sequence). In DNA, the CDR3 is TGTGCCAGTAGTATATTTTCAGCAGCGAACACTGAAGCTTTCTTT. Translating it yields CASSIFSAANTEAFF.

V and J are TRBV28 and TRBJ2-1, with unresolved D. V lost 6 bases to trimming and J lost 4 bases, with 7 bases between them. The CDR3 loop spans 12 amino acids. The germline V gene has CDR1 MDHEN and CDR2 SYDVKM. CDR3 sequence: CASSGNYNEQFF. CDR3 bases: TGTGCCAGCAGCGGAAATTACAATGAGCAGTTCTTC.

This chain joins TRBV29-1 and TRBJ1-3; perhaps TRBD1 as D (6 bases). This CDR3 contains 14 residues. Per the germline V gene, CDR1 is SQVTM and CDR2 is ANQGSEA. V was trimmed by 1 base and J by 2 bases, leaving 9 bases between them. CDR3 in amino acids: CSVEARGAGNTIYF. The CDR3 DNA reads TGCAGCGTTGAAGCTAGGGGGGCTGGAAACACCATATATTTT. The full variable domain, completed using reference TRBV29-1 and TRBJ1-3, is SAVISQKPSRDICQRGTSLTIQCQVDSQVTMMFWYRQQPGQSLTLIATANQGSEATYESGFVIDKFPISRPNLTFSTLTVSNMSPEDSSIYLCSVEARGAGNTIYFGEGSWLTVV.

This chain connects TRBV19 to TRBJ2-7; D might be TRBD2 (5 bases). Trimming pared 5 bases from V and 1 base from J, leaving 6 bases between. Per the germline V gene, CDR1 is LNHDA and CDR2 is SQIVND (reference sequence). The length of the CDR3 is 12 residues. The chain's CDR3 is CASSPGSYEQYF. The CDR3 DNA reads TGTGCCAGTAGTCCGGGATCCTACGAGCAGTACTTC.

This chain uses TRBV2 with TRBJ1-5, with TRBD1 as a possible D gene (5 bases). The V and J ends lost 7 bases and 1 base respectively, with 20 bases between them. The CDR3 loop spans 17 amino acids. The germline gives CDR1 SNHLY, CDR2 FYNNEI. The CDR3 bases are TGTGCCAGCACATTTTGGGGACCAGGGACCAGCAATCAGCCCCAGCATTTT. Translating it yields CASTFWGPGTSNQPQHF.

This clone was seen only once. This sequence joins TRBV7-2 and TRBJ1-5, with D uncertain. Trimming pared 5 bases from V and 6 bases from J, leaving 17 bases between. The CDR3 extends over 15 amino acids. Germline CDR1 SGHTA, CDR2 FQGNSA. CDR3 DNA sequence: TGTGCCAGCAGCCCCGACTTTGGCGGCGGTCAGCCCCAGCATTTT. It encodes CASSPDFGGGQPQHF.

V gene TRBV18 combines with J gene TRBJ2-7; D not certain. The CDR3 extends over 16 amino acids. The V end lost 3 bases, the J end lost 2 bases, and 17 bases lay between the germline ends. Germline values: CDR1 KGHSH, CDR2 LQKENI. The CDR3 region has the DNA TGTGCCAGCTCACCTACTGACGGATCTTTAACCTACGAGCAGTACTTC. As protein: CASSPTDGSLTYEQYF. The whole variable domain, filled in from reference TRBV18 and TRBJ2-7, reads NAGVMQNPRHLVRRRGQEARLRCSPMKGHSHVYWYRQLPEEGLKFMVYLQKENIIDESGMPKERFSAEFPKEGPSILRIQQVVRGDSAAYFCASSPTDGSLTYEQYFGPGTRLTVT.

The genes are TRBV5-4 and TRBJ2-5; 11 bases align to TRBD2. The CDR3 totals 15 residues. Germline V gene sequence: CDR1 SGHNT, CDR2 YYREEE (reference sequence). Trimming took 3 bases from V and 1 from J; bases not matched to a gene: 2. CDR3 amino acids: CASSSSGRIQETQYF. The CDR3 DNA sequence: TGTGCCAGCAGCTCTAGCGGGAGGATCCAAGAGACCCAGTACTTC.

V usage is TRBV7-3 and J usage is TRBJ1-1, with unresolved D. The length of the CDR3 is 13 residues. Germline CDR1 and CDR2: SGHTA and FQGTGA. Trimming stripped 5 bases from V and 0 bases from J, with 7 bases between. CDR3 coding DNA: TGTGCCAGCAGCCCCTACCTGAACACTGAAGCTTTCTTT. Protein product: CASSPYLNTEAFF.

V is TRBV9 and J is TRBJ1-3; D is perhaps TRBD1 (6 bases). Germline V gene sequence: CDR1 SGDLS, CDR2 YYNGEE. The CDR3 extends over 16 amino acids. V was trimmed by 0 bases and J by 0 bases, leaving 10 bases between them. The CDR3 protein is CASSVDGGLSGNTIYF. The CDR3 DNA is TGTGCCAGCAGCGTAGATGGGGGCCTCTCTGGAAACACCATATATTTT.

This sequence joins TRBV11-3 and TRBJ2-5; 7 nucleotides line up with TRBD1. V was pared by 4 bases and J by 1 base, with 0 bases of the junction left unmatched. CDR1 is SGHNT and CDR2 is YENEEA in the germline V gene. There are 13 residues in the CDR3. CDR3 sequence: CASSWDSQETQYF. The DNA of the CDR3 is TGTGCCAGCAGCTGGGACAGCCAAGAGACCCAGTACTTC. Full variable domain (missing parts from reference TRBV11-3 and TRBJ2-5): EAGVVQSPRYKIIEKKQPVAFWCNPISGHNTLYWYLQNLGQGPELLIRYENEEAVDDSQLPKDRFSAERLKGVDSTLKIQPAELGDSAVYLCASSWDSQETQYFGPGTRLLVL.

The J gene is TRBJ2-1, the V gene TRBV10-3, with 11 bases matching TRBD2. CDR3 size: 15 residues. CDR1 is ENHRY, CDR2 SYGVKD, per germline. V trimming: 4 bases; J trimming: 5 bases; junction bases outside the gene matches: 4. The CDR3 here is CAISGGLAENNEQFF. The CDR3 DNA reads TGTGCCATCAGTGGGGGACTAGCGGAAAACAATGAGCAGTTCTTC.

A word on this clone: The junction shows a germline mismatch at one end, possibly a read error. This CDR3 is CASSAVVAGRYQETQYF. The CDR3 DNA follows: TGTGCTAGCAGCGCAGTCGTTGCGGGGCGGTACCAAGAGACCCAGTACTTC. This rearrangement joins TRBV7-7 to TRBJ2-5; D possibly corresponds to TRBD2 (6 bases). This CDR3 contains 17 residues. Germline V gene lookup returns CDR1 SSHAT and CDR2 FNYEAQ (reference sequence). Filled out from reference TRBV7-7 and TRBJ2-5, the complete variable domain reads GAGVSQSPRYKVTKRGQDVTLRCDPISSHATLYWYQQALGQGPEFLTYFNYEAQPDKSGLPSDRFSAERPEGSISTLTIQRTEQRDSAMYRCASSAVVAGRYQETQYFGPGTRLLVL.

The V call is TRBV7-3, the J call TRBJ2-3; D perhaps matches TRBD2 (5 bases). Germline-derived CDR1 and CDR2 are SGHTA and FQGTGA. The CDR3 length is 15 residues. The V end was cut by 5 bases, the J end by 2 bases, with 14 bases between. The CDR3 loop is CASSLAGDLTDTQYF. CDR3 nucleotides: TGTGCCAGCAGCCTAGCAGGAGACCTCACAGATACGCAGTATTTT.

The V call is TRBV30, the J call TRBJ1-4; D is unclear. V lost 1 base and J 3 bases, leaving 15 bases between the germline ends. CDR1 is GTSNPN, CDR2 SVGIG, per germline (reference sequence). The CDR3 runs to 16 residues. The CDR3 nucleotides read TGTGCCTGGAGTGGAGAGGGAGTGAGGGCTAATGAAAAACTGTTTTTT. This encodes CAWSGEGVRANEKLFF.

This clone was observed a handful of times. The J gene is TRBJ1-5, the V gene TRBV12-5; tentative D call: TRBD1 (5 bases). This CDR3 contains 13 residues. The V and J ends lost 7 bases and 7 bases respectively, with 14 bases between them. Germline CDR1 is LGHNT and CDR2 is FRNRAP. Here the CDR3 reads CASAFAGDQPQHF. The CDR3 region has the DNA TGTGCTAGTGCCTTTGCGGGGGACCAGCCCCAGCATTTT. The variable domain in full, completed from reference TRBV12-5 and TRBJ1-5, reads DARVTQTPRHKVTEMGQEVTMRCQPILGHNTVFWYRQTMMQGLELLAYFRNRAPLDDSGMPKDRFSAEMPDATLATLKIQPSEPRDSAVYFCASAFAGDQPQHFGDGTRLSIL.

J is TRBJ2-2 and V is TRBV29-1; TRBD1 aligns across 7 bases. This CDR3 is built from 16 residues. The germline V gene has CDR1 SQVTM and CDR2 ANQGSEA. After removal of 0 bases from V and 4 bases from J, the junction contained 8 bases not matched to a gene. This CDR3 is CSVEDPTGVSTGELFF. The CDR3 DNA sequence: TGCAGCGTTGAAGATCCAACAGGGGTGAGCACCGGGGAGCTGTTTTTT.

The gene calls are TRBV5-5 and TRBJ2-2, with TRBD2 matching 8 bases. Germline CDR1 is SGHKS and CDR2 is YYEKEE (reference sequence). Losses at the gene ends were 4 bases for V and 4 bases for J; bases not matched to a gene: 6. The CDR3 is made up of 15 amino acids. The CDR3 loop is CASSIREGRTGELFF. The CDR3 DNA reads as TGTGCCAGCAGCATCCGGGAGGGCCGCACCGGGGAGCTGTTTTTT. The full variable domain, its missing parts supplied by reference TRBV5-5 and TRBJ2-2, is DAGVTQSPTHLIKTRGQQVTLRCSPISGHKSVSWYQQVLGQGPQFIFQYYEKEERGRGNFPDRFSARQFPNYSSELNVNALLLGDSALYLCASSIREGRTGELFFGEGSRLTVL.

This clone was counted a single time. This chain links TRBV5-6 with TRBJ1-1; 11 bases fit TRBD1. CDR3 length: 17 amino acids. In germline, CDR1 is SGHDT, CDR2 YYEEEE. V lost 0 bases, J lost 5 bases, and 9 bases stayed unmatched. CDR3 sequence (DNA): TGTGCCAGCAGCTTGGCGGGCTGGGGACAGGGGGGGACTGAAGCTTTCTTT. It encodes CASSLAGWGQGGTEAFF.

The genes are TRBV6-1 and TRBJ2-1; 7 nucleotides match TRBD1. The CDR3 runs 14 residues. Germline V gene data show CDR1 as MNHNS and CDR2 as SASEGT. V lost 1 base and J lost 5; bases outside the gene matches: 2. The CDR3 nucleotides read TGTGCCAGCAGTGAAGGACAGGGACACAATGAGCAGTTCTTC. It translates to CASSEGQGHNEQFF.

The V and J genes are TRBV19 and TRBJ1-5; 7 nucleotides agree with TRBD1. The CDR3 loop spans 15 amino acids. The V gene end was trimmed by 1 base and the J gene end by 6 bases; junction bases not matched to a gene: 6. The germline CDR1 and CDR2 sequences are LNHDA and SQIVND (reference sequence). The CDR3 reads CASSIGDRVRQPQHF. The CDR3 coding sequence is TGTGCCAGTAGTATAGGAGACAGGGTACGTCAGCCCCAGCATTTT.

The gene calls are TRBV28 and TRBJ2-7; D perhaps matches TRBD1 (5 bases). Trimming cost V 4 bases and J 5 bases, with 15 bases left between them. The germline gives CDR1 MDHEN, CDR2 SYDVKM. CDR3 length equals 14 residues. The CDR3 nucleotides read TGTGCCAGCAGTTCCACTCTCAGGGTCCACGAGCAGTACTTC. This gives the protein CASSSTLRVHEQYF.

This rearrangement joins TRBV29-1 to TRBJ2-7; 12 nucleotides align to TRBD2. The V gene's germline CDR1 is SQVTM and CDR2 ANQGSEA. This CDR3 has 14 amino acids. V dropped 6 bases and J dropped 1; count of bases not matched to a gene: 4. The CDR3 loop is CSVLAGGPSYEQYF. For the CDR3, the DNA is TGCAGCGTCCTAGCGGGAGGGCCGTCCTACGAGCAGTACTTC.

The rearrangement uses TRBV28 and TRBJ2-1; 9 bases map to TRBD2. Germline CDR1 MDHEN, CDR2 SYDVKM. V was clipped by 7 bases and J by 5 bases; unmatched bases: 12. This CDR3 region has 16 residues. The CDR3 region is CASIARLAVLNNEQFF. The CDR3 DNA reads as TGTGCCAGCATCGCCCGACTAGCGGTACTGAACAATGAGCAGTTCTTC.

V gene TRBV4-2 combines with J gene TRBJ2-7, with TRBD2 matching over 13 bases. The CDR3 covers 16 residues. The germline CDR1 and CDR2 sequences are LGHNA and YNFKEQ. With V trimmed by 5 bases and J by 5 bases, 9 bases remained unmatched. The CDR3 DNA reads TGTGCCAGCAGCTTCTCCGGGACTAGCGGGAACCACGAGCAGTACTTC. Protein product: CASSFSGTSGNHEQYF.

V usage is TRBV7-3 and J usage is TRBJ2-3, with TRBD2 matching over 8 bases. Germline lookup yields CDR1 SGHTA and CDR2 FQGTGA. This CDR3 comprises 16 residues. V lost 5 bases, J lost 4 bases, and 11 bases stayed unmatched. The CDR3 loop is CASSRQGLAGADTQYF. The CDR3 DNA reads TGTGCCAGCAGCCGCCAAGGACTAGCTGGGGCAGATACGCAGTATTTT. Combining the CDR3 with reference TRBV7-3 and TRBJ2-3 gives the whole variable domain GAGVSQTPSNKVTEKGKYVELRCDPISGHTALYWYRQSLGQGPEFLIYFQGTGAADDSGLPNDRFFAVRPEGSVSTLKIQRTERGDSAVYLCASSRQGLAGADTQYFGPGTRLTVL.